This T cell receptor (beta chain) appears in the sequencing data of a study of blood T cell repertoires in COVID-19 (dated by TCRdb to the early 2020s). Background for the entire study: Samples covering the acute and convalescent phases of COVID-19 were provided by collaborators in the United States, Italy and Spain. The material from the prospective study consisted of cDNA or gDNA derived from T cells, B-cell-depleted T cells, or PBMCs. Where HLA class I and class II types were available, the types were taken from metadata supplied by the sample provider, not from assay-based typing. Subjects who had been exposed to COVID-19, were actively infected with it, or had recovered from it provided the deeply sampled blood TCRbeta repertoires that made up the dataset. Sample metadata almost always included a de-identified subject ID, COVID-19 status, age in years and sex. The samples were drawn from two sources: the first 160 participants of the ongoing ImmuneRACE study, and fewer than 1,500 subjects contributed by 6 global collaborators. The repertoires were made available in a free public database intended to serve as a resource for research on the immune response to SARS-CoV-2. The paper's findings and limits, for the study overall: The quantity of clinical and demographic metadata differed by source and by participant and was supplied without curation.

TCRbeta CDR3 regions were amplified from genomic DNA by means of the immunoSEQ Assay, a bias-controlled multiplex PCR. The study's processing was this. Nucleated cell counts per sample were estimated from amplification of reference gene primers within the assay. To quantify the absolute abundance of each unique TCRbeta CDR3 rearrangement, sequence reads were collapsed and filtered. For each sample, productive Simpson clonality was calculated as the square root of Simpson's diversity index over productive rearrangements. The source is immuneACCESS, and TCRdb retained only in-frame sequences with V and J called. Part of the clones is not carried over; for the studies checked, unresolved V genes explain less than half of this, and the remainder is unexplained. V, J and clone size derive from that table, while D and trimming were established from the DNA sequence. Present in this sample are about 210,000 clones, around 80% of which were seen just once. The top ten clonotypes cover approximately 4.3% of the sample.

Participants in the prospective study were enrolled through a virtual design, were aged roughly 18 to 100 years, and lived in under 25 United States geographic areas. To assign participants to cohorts, the prospective study relied on clinical history that participants themselves reported in a screening survey and a study questionnaire. In the prospective study, mobile phlebotomists collected whole blood, serum and a nasopharyngeal or oropharyngeal swab from each participant. Prospective study participants could optionally give additional blood draws and questionnaires over a roughly 2-month period. Before DNA extraction, blood samples from the prospective study were shipped at room temperature or frozen. Comment on this clone: Its antigen specificity is not known. Base qualities are not recorded, but no much larger clone differs from it by a single base.

The sequencing input was PBMCs or T cells enriched from blood (not recorded which). The sequence derives from a man aged 25-45 years with acute COVID-19.

The DNA sequence reads TGTGCCAGCAGTCAGCAGCGCTCGAACACTGAAGCTTTCTTT. The resulting protein is CASSQQRSNTEAFF. The rearranged segments are TRBV7-2 and TRBJ1-1; no confident D gene assignment can be made. The germline V gene gives CDR1 as SGHTA and CDR2 as FQGNSA. Relative to germline, V is 6 bases shorter and J is 1 base shorter, with 12 bases between their ends. Counted from cysteine to phenylalanine, this CDR3 has 14 amino acids. The CDR3 DNA has 42 bases and is translated from base 1.